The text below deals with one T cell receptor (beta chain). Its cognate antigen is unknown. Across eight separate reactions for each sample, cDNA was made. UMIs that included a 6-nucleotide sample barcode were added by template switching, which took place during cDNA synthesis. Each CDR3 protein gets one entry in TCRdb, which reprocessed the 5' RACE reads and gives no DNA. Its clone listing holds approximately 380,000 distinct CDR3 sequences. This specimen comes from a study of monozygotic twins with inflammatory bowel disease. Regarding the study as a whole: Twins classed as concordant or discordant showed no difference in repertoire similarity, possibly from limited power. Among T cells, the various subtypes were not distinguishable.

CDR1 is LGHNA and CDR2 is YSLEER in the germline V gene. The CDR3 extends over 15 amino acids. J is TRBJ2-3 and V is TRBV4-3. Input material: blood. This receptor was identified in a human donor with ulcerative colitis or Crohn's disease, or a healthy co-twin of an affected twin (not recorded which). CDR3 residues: CASSLWTSSTDTQYF.